What follows describes a single TCR beta chain. Which antigen it targets is not known. Within one base of it there is no much larger clone, and no base qualities were kept. The source of the sample is a study of cytomegalovirus exposure and HLA in healthy donors listed by TCRdb under 2017. Notes on the research overall: An earlier analysis of several hundred of the donors reported 250 to 300 Gb of sequence data and about 120 million unique TCR beta sequences obtained from about 200 million T cells. About 300 gigabases of sequencing data and 70 million to 85 million unique TCR sequences were included in an early release covering several hundred HLA-typed donors. Among the approximately 400 genotyped donors, around 81% belonged to the genetic ancestry cluster associated with self-reported Caucasian donors. The aim of the study was to test whether cataloging public T cell receptors could identify signatures of past pathogen exposure. The study used immunosequencing to profile the T cell repertoires of approximately 630 subjects and linked those repertoires to cytomegalovirus serostatus. A separate validation cohort of roughly 130 different subjects was used in addition to the roughly 700-subject first cohort. To predict cytomegalovirus infection status, the study combined high-throughput TCR immunosequencing, statistical association of individual TCRs with disease status, and machine learning. To study patterns of TCR occurrence, a later analysis re-analyzed previously published TCR beta repertoires from 666 donors and added high-resolution HLA genotyping. Rather than drawing on any new phenotypic data, the later analysis identified candidate immune exposures from TCR beta sequences and the way those sequences occurred across donors. An earlier analysis of several hundred of the donors used high-throughput TCR beta sequencing to judge whether each TCR beta V gene segment behaved as functional or pseudogenic. Donor age, sex, ethnicity and CMV serostatus were compiled alongside the repertoire data. A later genetic analysis took genome-wide SNP genotypes for about three fifths of the 666 donors and used that subset as a discovery cohort. All discovery cohort repertoires had been generated on a single sequencing platform. Class I and class II HLA loci were covered by the typing at four-digit resolution. The number of typed donors differed by locus: roughly 620-640 for A, B, C, DRB1 and DQB1; approximately 540 for DQA1; some 590 for DPA1; and around 450 for DPB1. Several DR-DQ haplotypes were treated as single units for association and clustering because of strong linkage in the cohort. Among some 400 genotyped donors of the cohort, an average of roughly 230,000 unique TCR beta nucleotide sequences was sequenced per donor, of which 15% to 20% were non-productive.

The cohort comprised several hundred healthy bone marrow donors. All cohort members were sampled while nominally healthy, although unrecorded immune exposures were likely present. The donor was CMV seropositive and was included in the group of 250 to 300 seropositive cohort members. A peripheral blood sample was provided by each donor, and peripheral blood mononuclear cells were used for TCR beta sequencing. The Qiagen DNeasy Blood Extraction Kit was used to extract genomic DNA from the blood cell samples. Overall study results and their limits: While some public TCRs were present in many individuals, most TCR sequences turned up only very rarely across donors. In an earlier analysis of 587 of the donors, most TCR beta V segments appeared in productive rearrangements about 90% or about 30% of the time, broadly matching IMGT annotations. In a later analysis, several top co-occurrence clusters were reported to appear linked to parvovirus B19, influenza, CMV and Epstein-Barr virus. Because HLA typing was missing for some donors at each locus, association tests included only the typed subset. A further reported finding was that TCR beta sequences accurately predicted the HLA-A and HLA-B alleles for most subjects in the first cohort. According to a later analysis, TCR association rates differed among HLA loci, with DRB1 alleles showing the most associated TCRs and HLA-C alleles showing the fewest. Linkage disequilibrium might explain the correlated functional status among segregating V segments, but an unknown experimental factor could not be excluded. Presence/absence analyses assumed roughly uniform sequencing depth across donors, an assumption that may not hold. For the cohort, immune exposure information was limited to CMV serostatus. In vitro tests confirmed that a few of the cytomegalovirus-associated TCR beta chains recognize cytomegalovirus antigens. The classifier was reported to diagnose cytomegalovirus status with high specificity and sensitivity in both the original and validation cohorts. A later analysis associated 16,951 TCR beta sequences with specific HLA alleles at a false discovery rate of 0.05. Because counts were too low, about 18 rarely observed V segments, including chromosome 9 orphons, were left out of the earlier analysis of 587 of the donors. Some IMGT-functional V segments, including TRBV6-2 and TRBV6-3, could not be told apart with the 87-base-pair reads, so those segments were excluded. The study listed approximately 150 TCR beta chains as associated with cytomegalovirus. In a later analysis, most CMV-associated TCR beta chains were found to appear HLA-restricted, with HLA associations seemingly driven largely by CMV exposure. The cohort was sequenced for TCR beta chains only, and without alpha or paired-chain data the features that could be detected were limited. In a later genetic analysis, fewer N-insertions in productive TCRs were reported among donors in an Asian-associated ancestry cluster than the roughly 670-donor mean. When HLA alleles, especially DR and DQ, strongly co-occurred, attributing TCR associations to individual alleles was difficult. The authors suggested that the approach could potentially be extended to other disease states and immunological phenotypes. A cluster of highly shared sequence variants was judged likely to be a technical artifact of the sequencing pipeline. A later analysis found that HLA-associated TCR beta chains were more clonally expanded and had lower generation probabilities than equally common non-associated chains. V-gene and J-gene trimming of TCR beta chains was associated with a missense DCLRE1C variant in a later genetic analysis, and the association was replicated in an independent cohort.

Preparation of the library involved the immunoSEQ multiplex PCR assay. The multiplex PCR relied on a mix of 60 forward primers for TCR Vbeta segments and 13 reverse primers for TCR Jbeta segments. The CDR3 region of rearranged TCR beta genes was amplified from genomic DNA by a multiplex PCR assay. On the Illumina HiSeq System, the amplified TCR beta libraries were sequenced as 87-base-pair reads. Concerning the study's data processing: In a later analysis, some 80 million unique TCR beta chains were counted across the 666 repertoires, and roughly 11 million of these chains were shared by at least two donors. Raw reads were error-corrected and collapsed into unique sequences with a nearest-neighbor algorithm that merged closely related sequences to remove PCR and sequencing errors. CDR3 sequences were aligned to IMGT reference sequences to assign V, D and J gene segments. For a sequence to be retained, a match of at least six nucleotides was required to both a V gene segment and a J gene segment. A rearrangement counted as productive if the CDR3 had no stop codons and remained in frame with V and J, and every other rearrangement counted as non-productive. Following IMGT convention, CDR3 was defined as the stretch from the second conserved V-encoded cysteine to the conserved J-encoded phenylalanine. In an earlier analysis of more than 550 of the donors, sequences lacking an unambiguous match to a single V gene segment were excluded. An earlier analysis of 587 of the donors called V segments functional above 56.7% productive rearrangements and segregating when the between-donor standard deviation exceeded 5%. To diagnose cytomegalovirus status from the catalog of TCR beta chain sequences, a statistical classification framework was built. In a later analysis, TCR nucleotide sequences were compared against IMGT/GENE-DB human TR gene sequences so that V and J genes could be assigned. The TCRdist pipeline was used in a later analysis to assign CDR3 sequences and most-parsimonious VDJ recombination scenarios. In a later analysis, each TCR beta chain was defined by its CDR3 amino acid sequence together with its V-gene family, and reads lacking a unique V-gene family were excluded. A later analysis removed several hundred highly shared, low-generation-probability nucleotide sequences to deal with suspected cross-contamination and a sequencing artifact. A later analysis calculated a clonal expansion index for each public chain from normalized within-repertoire ranks of inferred template counts. A later analysis computed generation probabilities with a VDJ recombination model fitted to out-of-frame rearrangements, and checked the results against IGoR. A later analysis scored TCR-TCR, TCR-HLA and TCR-CMV co-occurrence with hypergeometric tests, applying a repertoire-size bias correction to TCR pairs. To estimate false discovery rates, a later analysis permuted the HLA or CMV assignments 20 times. A later analysis grouped co-occurring TCRs with DBSCAN, adding TCRdist sequence similarity when clustering within HLA-allele-positive subsets. Repertoires with fewer than 30,000 or more than 120,000 public chains were left out of co-occurrence clustering, as were a handful of repertoires with anomalous nucleotide sharing. Here the immuneACCESS table is served through TCRdb, limited to in-frame sequences with V and J called. Missing clones are a known gap in these copies; in checked studies unresolved V genes cover under half, and the rest lacks a known reason. V, J and clone size are taken as reported in that table, and D and trimming were inferred from the DNA itself. The sample table shows about 150,000 clones, and over 60% are seen once. The ten most abundant clones make up about 2% of the sample.

From the cysteine up to the phenylalanine, the CDR3 has a length of 15 residues. Here the CDR3 DNA is all that survives: 45 bases in frame from base 1. V is pruned by 8 bases and J by 6 bases, leaving 12 bases of the junction without a gene match. For CDR1 and CDR2, the germline V gene (reference sequence) lists LNHDA and SQIVND. The receptor chain draws on TRBV19 and TRBJ2-7; TRBD2 lines up with 11 middle nucleotides. Sequenced input: PBMCs. The origin of this receptor is a female donor in good health and CMV-seropositive. The DNA sequence is given as TGTGCCAGTCAAAAACTAGCGGGGGCTACCGGCGAGCAGTACTTC. This codes for CASQKLAGATGEQYF.